This T cell receptor (beta chain) was sequenced for a study of OX40 agonist ivuxolimab in advanced cancers. Study summary: Partial responses were achieved by three patients: one hepatocellular carcinoma, two cutaneous melanoma. Study-level points and caveats: Averaging showed that CD8+ T cells had more expanded clones than CD4+ did. Researchers did not determine the expanded peripheral T cells' antigen specificity.

The method was immunoSEQ multiplex PCR; TCRdb's version includes in-frame clones alone and lacks a portion of them. Of 50,000 to 55,000 clones listed, 80% are singletons. A word on this clone: What it recognizes is unknown.

V shed 0 bases and J shed 3 bases, with 11 bases lying between them. Germline CDR1 and CDR2: LGHNA and YNFKEQ. This CDR3 comprises 16 residues. The sequenced sample was CD4+ or CD8+ T cells sorted from blood, obtained in a trial of the OX40 agonist ivuxolimab. This receptor was obtained from an adult with an advanced solid tumor such as melanoma, head and neck, liver or kidney cancer. The chain combines TRBV4-2 with TRBJ2-2, with D tentatively TRBD1 or TRBD2 (5 bases each). CDR3 region: CASSQDLGEYTGELFF. For the CDR3, the DNA is TGTGCCAGCAGCCAAGATTTGGGGGAATACACCGGGGAGCTGTTTTTT.